Listed below are T cell receptor beta chains from one sample, sequenced in a study of OX40 agonist ivuxolimab in advanced cancers. TCRdb's table, derived via immunoSEQ multiplex PCR, lists solely in-frame clones and lacks some. The sample lists tens of thousands of clones; about 92% were seen once. Sequenced here: CD4+ or CD8+ T cells sorted from blood, sampled in a trial of the OX40 agonist ivuxolimab. The origin of the receptors is an adult with an advanced solid tumor such as melanoma, head and neck, liver or kidney cancer. CDR3s include the opening cysteine and the closing phenylalanine or tryptophan. A D gene is named only where the DNA matches it firmly. A clone size is listed for some rows: how often the clone was seen (once, few, many), or a class if it is expanded.

cdr3_aa cdr3_nt v_call d_call clone_size j_call
CASSVPGPTLLEQYF TGTGCCAGCAGTGTCCCGGGGCCGACCCTTCTCGAGCAGTACTTC TRBV28 NA NA TRBJ2-7
CASSFGHPWRVERISGELFF TGTGCCAGCAGCTTTGGCCACCCCTGGCGGGTTGAAAGGATTTCCGGGGAGCTGTTTTTT TRBV7-6 NA once TRBJ2-2
CASSSDRDANYGYTF TGTGCCAGCAGCTCGGACAGGGATGCTAACTATGGCTACACCTTC TRBV7-9 TRBD1 NA TRBJ1-2
CASSLVTYEQYF TGTGCCAGCAGCTTAGTGACTTACGAGCAGTACTTC TRBV13 NA NA TRBJ2-7
CASSSAGTGVNTGELFF TGTGCCAGCAGCTCCGCCGGGACAGGGGTGAACACCGGGGAGCTGTTTTTT TRBV7-9 TRBD1 NA TRBJ2-2
CASSLFSGVTDTQYF TGTGCCAGCAGCTTATTTTCGGGGGTGACAGATACGCAGTATTTT TRBV7-9 NA NA TRBJ2-3
CASSLALNTEAFF TGTGCCAGTAGTTTGGCACTTAACACTGAAGCTTTCTTT TRBV19 NA once TRBJ1-1
CASQGNLAKNIQYF TGTGCCAGCCAGGGAAATCTAGCCAAAAACATTCAGTACTTC TRBV6-1 NA once TRBJ2-4
CASSLRQTAAGELFF TGTGCCAGCAGTTTACGGCAAACGGCGGCCGGGGAGCTGTTTTTT TRBV27 NA NA TRBJ2-2
CASSLGQVDSGANVLTF TGTGCCAGCAGCTTGGGACAGGTGGACTCTGGGGCCAACGTCCTGACTTTC TRBV7-9 TRBD1 NA TRBJ2-6
CASSPDRVNEQFF TGCGCCAGCAGCCCGGACAGGGTCAATGAGCAGTTCTTC TRBV4-1 TRBD1 NA TRBJ2-1
CASSASDPDRAGQPQHF TGTGCCAGTAGTGCCAGCGACCCCGACAGGGCTGGACAGCCCCAGCATTTT TRBV19 TRBD1 NA TRBJ1-5
CASSQDLDQETQYF TGCGCCAGCAGCCAAGATCTAGACCAAGAGACCCAGTACTTC TRBV4-3 NA NA TRBJ2-5
CASSPTTGGIYYGYTF TGCGCCAGCAGCCCGACCACCGGGGGGATCTACTATGGCTACACCTTC TRBV4-1 NA NA TRBJ1-2
CASSYHVGQGFPEAFF TGTGCCAGCAGTTATCACGTCGGACAGGGGTTTCCTGAAGCTTTCTTT TRBV6-6 TRBD1 NA TRBJ1-1
CASSLIGSSETQYF TGCGCCAGCAGCTTGATTGGGTCCAGCGAGACCCAGTACTTC TRBV5-1 NA NA TRBJ2-5
CASSPAGTGGTGELFF TGTGCCAGCAGCCCCGCCGGGACAGGAGGCACCGGGGAGCTGTTTTTT TRBV7-8 TRBD1 NA TRBJ2-2
CASSFTSGGADTQYF TGCGCCAGCAGCTTTACTAGCGGGGGAGCAGATACGCAGTATTTT TRBV5-1 TRBD2 NA TRBJ2-3
CASSLDRSTDTQYF TGTGCCAGCAGTCTGGACAGGAGCACAGATACGCAGTATTTT TRBV9 TRBD1 once TRBJ2-3
CASSLSGGSSYEQYF TGTGCCAGCAGTTTATCAGGGGGAAGCTCCTACGAGCAGTACTTC TRBV27 NA NA TRBJ2-7
CASSQLAGARTYEQYF TGCGCCAGCAGCCAACTAGCGGGAGCCCGGACCTACGAGCAGTACTTC TRBV4-1 TRBD2 NA TRBJ2-7
CASSPPGLAYEQYF TGTGCCAGCAGCCCGCCTGGATTGGCGTACGAGCAGTACTTC TRBV4-2 NA NA TRBJ2-7
CASSSRQGPAKNIQYF TGTGCCAGCAGCTCCCGACAGGGGCCAGCCAAAAACATTCAGTACTTC TRBV7-9 TRBD1 NA TRBJ2-4
CASSWASSYNEQFF TGTGCCAGCAGCTGGGCTTCCTCCTACAATGAGCAGTTCTTC TRBV11-2 NA NA TRBJ2-1
CASSPLGSGYEQYF TGTGCCAGTAGTCCCCTGGGTAGCGGATACGAGCAGTACTTC TRBV19 NA NA TRBJ2-7
CASSPQDRRYPTDTQYF TGTGCCAGCAGCCCCCAGGACAGGCGTTACCCCACAGATACGCAGTATTTT TRBV4-2 TRBD1 NA TRBJ2-3
CASSSDGNTEAFF TGTGCCAGCAGTAGCGACGGGAACACTGAAGCTTTCTTT TRBV5-4 NA once TRBJ1-1
CASSPPEALTDGYTF TGTGCCAGCAGCCCCCCCGAGGCCCTAACGGATGGCTACACCTTC TRBV5-6 NA NA TRBJ1-2
CASSPVAGGKGNIQYF TGTGCCAGCAGCCCAGTAGCGGGAGGTAAAGGAAACATTCAGTACTTC TRBV7-9 TRBD2 NA TRBJ2-4
CASSPWAGAYEQYF TGCGCCAGCAGCCCCTGGGCGGGGGCCTACGAGCAGTACTTC TRBV4-1 TRBD2 NA TRBJ2-7
CSARGNGGYTF TGCAGTGCAAGGGGGAACGGTGGCTACACCTTC TRBV20-1 NA NA TRBJ1-2
CASSLALNRDREQFF TGTGCCAGCAGCTTAGCCCTTAACAGGGATCGTGAGCAGTTCTTC TRBV11-2 NA NA TRBJ2-1
CASSQDPATGANVLTF TGCGCCAGCAGCCAAGATCCAGCTACTGGGGCCAACGTCCTGACTTTC TRBV4-1 NA NA TRBJ2-6
CASSLTADPYNEQFF TGTGCCAGCAGCCTCACGGCGGATCCCTACAATGAGCAGTTCTTC TRBV6-5 NA NA TRBJ2-1
CASSLAMGSQPQHF TGTGCCAGCAGCTTGGCCATGGGGAGTCAGCCCCAGCATTTT TRBV5-5 NA few TRBJ1-5
CASSPRAVLRNTEAFF TGTGCCAGCAGCCCCCGGGCGGTCTTGAGGAACACTGAAGCTTTCTTT TRBV2 NA NA TRBJ1-1
CASSSTGGGGNTIYF TGTGCCAGCAGCTCCACAGGGGGCGGTGGAAACACCATATATTTT TRBV7-8 TRBD1 NA TRBJ1-3
CASSPGQGTHEQYF TGTGCCAGCAGTCCCGGACAGGGAACACACGAGCAGTACTTC TRBV6-5 TRBD1 NA TRBJ2-7
CASSPGTAEFLPYEQYF TGTGCCAGCAGCCCTGGGACGGCTGAGTTTCTCCCCTACGAGCAGTACTTC TRBV7-9 NA NA TRBJ2-7